Sequencing of this T cell receptor beta chain was carried out in a study of blood T cell repertoires in COVID-19. Overall study context: Sources were T cells, B-cell-depleted T cells, or PBMCs; the material itself was cDNA or gDNA.

Repertoires were generated with immunoSEQ multiplex PCR, while TCRdb's copy carries only in-frame clones and drops some. The data show 260,000 or so clones, over 70% seen once. The CDR3 spans 15 residues. V gave up 5 bases and J gave up 8 bases; unmatched junction bases: 8. The germline CDR1 and CDR2 sequences are MNHEY and SVGAGI. The rearrangement uses TRBV6-5 and TRBJ1-6, with 8 bases identical to TRBD1. Sequenced sample: peripheral blood. The source of this sequence is a human donor in a cohort sampled during active COVID-19. In DNA form, the CDR3 reads TGTGCCAGCAGTCACCCGACAGGGGTGGATTCACCCCTCCACTTT. Its translation: CASSHPTGVDSPLHF.